The entry that follows covers one T cell receptor (beta chain) sequence. The data belong to a study of blood T cell repertoires in COVID-19. The V segment lost 2 bases and the J segment 2 bases; nucleotides outside the gene matches: 6. There are 15 residues in the CDR3. CDR1 is SGHRS and CDR2 is YFSETQ in the germline V gene. Followed longitudinally, the Seattle patients had been enrolled during active infection. The authors' processing: Amplification with reference gene primers provided the estimates of nucleated cell counts. The protocol was immunoSEQ multiplex PCR, while the TCRdb copy is restricted to in-frame clones and leaves out a portion. From that table come the V and J calls and clone size; the DNA was used to work out D and trimming. The table includes under 300,000 clones, 75% to 90% detected once.

This clonotype originated in a woman in her 70s with COVID-19, enrolled during active disease. The chain carries TRBV5-1 and TRBJ1-1; 7 bases are shared with TRBD1. The material sequenced was peripheral blood. The CDR3 here is CASSFEYRGNTEAFF. CDR3 coding DNA: TGCGCCAGCAGCTTTGAGTACAGGGGAAACACTGAAGCTTTCTTT.